The rows below give T cell receptor beta chains drawn from one sample of a study of metastatic and nonmetastatic thyroid tumors. MiXCR was used by TCRdb to re-call the PCR reads. Of approximately 16,000 clones listed, roughly a third are singletons. Sample: tumor tissue. The receptors were gathered from a female donor with papillary thyroid cancer or a benign thyroid nodule (not recorded which). Some clones in this sample may be carry-over from other donors' samples. Both conserved end residues are part of each CDR3. D genes are given only for firm matches. The listing skips clone size in some rows; elsewhere it reads once, few, many or a size class.

d_call: TRBD2
v_call: TRBV4-2
j_call: TRBJ2-7
clone_size: medium-sized
cdr3_aa: CASSQGLAGGSYEQYF
cdr3_nt: TGTGCCAGCAGCCAAGGACTAGCGGGGGGATCCTACGAGCAGTACTTC

d_call: -
v_call: TRBV5-1
j_call: TRBJ2-1
clone_size: many
cdr3_aa: CASSRGQNYNEQFF
cdr3_nt: TGCGCCAGCAGCCGGGGACAAAACTACAATGAGCAGTTCTTC

d_call: -
v_call: TRBV30
j_call: TRBJ1-1
clone_size: few
cdr3_aa: CAWSVRWSRGDTEAFF
cdr3_nt: TGTGCCTGGAGTGTACGATGGTCCAGGGGTGACACTGAAGCTTTCTTT

d_call: TRBD1
v_call: TRBV29-1
j_call: TRBJ2-1
clone_size: medium-sized
cdr3_aa: CSVVRDRVYNEQFF
cdr3_nt: TGCAGCGTTGTTCGGGACAGGGTATACAATGAGCAGTTCTTC

d_call: -
v_call: TRBV28
j_call: TRBJ1-2
clone_size: few
cdr3_aa: CASSYRDGYTF
cdr3_nt: TGTGCCAGCAGTTACAGGGATGGCTACACCTTC

d_call: -
v_call: TRBV4-1
j_call: TRBJ1-4
clone_size: -
cdr3_aa: CASSLLTGEKLFF
cdr3_nt: TGCGCCAGCAGCCTATTGACGGGTGAAAAACTGTTTTTT

d_call: TRBD2
v_call: TRBV6-4
j_call: TRBJ2-3
clone_size: few
cdr3_aa: CASSDGTSGADTQYF
cdr3_nt: TGTGCCAGCAGTGACGGGACTAGCGGGGCAGATACGCAGTATTTT

d_call: -
v_call: TRBV20-1
j_call: TRBJ2-5
clone_size: medium-sized
cdr3_aa: CSAREGVRETQYF
cdr3_nt: TGCAGTGCTAGAGAGGGGGTGCGGGAGACCCAGTACTTC

d_call: TRBD2
v_call: TRBV5-1
j_call: TRBJ2-1
clone_size: -
cdr3_aa: CASSLAGSGSLDEQFF
cdr3_nt: TGCGCCAGCAGCTTGGCAGGTAGCGGGAGTTTGGATGAGCAGTTCTTC

d_call: -
v_call: TRBV28
j_call: TRBJ2-1
clone_size: many
cdr3_aa: CASSSPGSAQYNEQFF
cdr3_nt: TGTGCCAGCAGTTCCCCCGGGAGCGCGCAGTACAATGAGCAGTTCTTC

d_call: -
v_call: TRBV29-1
j_call: TRBJ2-7
clone_size: -
cdr3_aa: CSVGDGQESYEQYF
cdr3_nt: TGCAGCGTTGGAGATGGGCAGGAGTCCTACGAGCAGTACTTC

d_call: -
v_call: TRBV7-2
j_call: TRBJ2-2
clone_size: -
cdr3_aa: CASSPMRQSNGELFF
cdr3_nt: TGTGCCAGCAGCCCGATGAGACAGAGTAACGGGGAGCTGTTTTTT

d_call: TRBD1
v_call: TRBV16
j_call: TRBJ1-2
clone_size: few
cdr3_aa: CASSPSLTGYGYTF
cdr3_nt: TGTGCCAGCAGCCCTTCTCTGACAGGGTATGGCTACACCTTC

d_call: -
v_call: TRBV6-4
j_call: TRBJ2-7
clone_size: -
cdr3_aa: CASSDPPGLGYEQYF
cdr3_nt: TGTGCCAGCAGTGACCCCCCCGGGTTGGGTTACGAGCAGTACTTC

d_call: -
v_call: TRBV7-2
j_call: TRBJ2-3
clone_size: medium-sized
cdr3_aa: CASSRTDTQYF
cdr3_nt: TGTGCCAGCAGCCGCACAGATACGCAGTATTTT

d_call: -
v_call: TRBV9
j_call: TRBJ2-3
clone_size: -
cdr3_aa: CASSGNGDTQYF
cdr3_nt: TGTGCCAGCAGCGGCAATGGGGATACGCAGTATTTT

d_call: TRBD1
v_call: TRBV5-1
j_call: TRBJ2-7
clone_size: -
cdr3_aa: CASSFNRGYEQYF
cdr3_nt: TGCGCCAGCAGCTTTAACAGGGGTTACGAGCAGTACTTC

d_call: -
v_call: TRBV4-2
j_call: TRBJ2-1
clone_size: many
cdr3_aa: CASSQVTSFLNEQFF
cdr3_nt: TGTGCCAGCAGCCAAGTCACTTCTTTCTTGAATGAGCAGTTCTTC

d_call: TRBD1
v_call: TRBV9
j_call: TRBJ2-1
clone_size: many
cdr3_aa: CASSVTGGKTNEQFF
cdr3_nt: TGTGCCAGCAGCGTTACAGGGGGCAAAACGAATGAGCAGTTCTTC

d_call: -
v_call: TRBV6-2/TRBV6-3
j_call: TRBJ1-5
clone_size: few
cdr3_aa: CASSYSLSNQPQHF
cdr3_nt: TGTGCCAGCAGTTACTCCCTAAGCAATCAGCCCCAGCATTTT

d_call: TRBD1
v_call: TRBV7-6
j_call: TRBJ1-3
clone_size: many
cdr3_aa: CASSSRTGGDPGNTIYF
cdr3_nt: TGTGCCAGCAGCTCGCGGACAGGGGGCGATCCCGGAAACACCATATATTTT

d_call: TRBD2
v_call: TRBV20-1
j_call: TRBJ2-7
clone_size: few
cdr3_aa: CSARVSPTSGRATVYEQYF
cdr3_nt: TGCAGTGCTAGAGTTTCCCCGACTAGCGGGAGGGCCACGGTCTACGAGCAGTACTTC

d_call: -
v_call: TRBV2
j_call: TRBJ2-7
clone_size: few
cdr3_aa: CASRQESEQYF
cdr3_nt: TGTGCCAGCAGACAGGAAAGCGAGCAGTACTTC

d_call: -
v_call: TRBV25-1
j_call: TRBJ2-7
clone_size: many
cdr3_aa: CASQQTYEQYF
cdr3_nt: TGTGCCAGCCAGCAAACCTACGAGCAGTACTTC

d_call: -
v_call: TRBV6-2/TRBV6-3
j_call: TRBJ2-5
clone_size: -
cdr3_aa: CASSYRQEPPGGTQYF
cdr3_nt: TGTGCCAGCAGTTACCGACAAGAACCCCCCGGAGGGACCCAGTACTTC

d_call: -
v_call: TRBV30
j_call: TRBJ2-3
clone_size: -
cdr3_aa: CAWTTGTLSTDTQYF
cdr3_nt: TGTGCCTGGACTACCGGGACACTCAGCACAGATACGCAGTATTTT

d_call: TRBD2
v_call: TRBV28
j_call: TRBJ2-1
clone_size: -
cdr3_aa: CASSNFGGSSYNEQFF
cdr3_nt: TGTGCCAGCAGCAACTTCGGGGGGTCATCCTACAATGAGCAGTTCTTC

d_call: TRBD1
v_call: TRBV27
j_call: TRBJ2-6
clone_size: medium-sized
cdr3_aa: CASSPSRGPTSGANVLTF
cdr3_nt: TGTGCCAGCAGCCCCTCAAGGGGGCCTACCTCTGGGGCCAACGTCCTGACTTTC

d_call: TRBD2
v_call: TRBV6-1
j_call: TRBJ2-7
clone_size: -
cdr3_aa: CASREAGVAGDEQYF
cdr3_nt: TGTGCCAGCAGGGAAGCGGGAGTTGCGGGTGACGAGCAGTACTTC

d_call: -
v_call: TRBV30
j_call: TRBJ1-5
clone_size: once
cdr3_aa: CAWGRAGPQHF
cdr3_nt: TGTGCCTGGGGGAGGGCAGGGCCCCAGCATTTT

d_call: -
v_call: TRBV6-1
j_call: TRBJ2-5
clone_size: few
cdr3_aa: CASSEQGYQETQYF
cdr3_nt: TGTGCCAGCAGTGAACAGGGGTACCAAGAGACCCAGTACTTC

d_call: TRBD2
v_call: TRBV29-1
j_call: TRBJ2-2
clone_size: few
cdr3_aa: CSVVTSFGELFF
cdr3_nt: TGCAGCGTTGTGACTAGCTTCGGGGAGCTGTTTTTT

d_call: -
v_call: TRBV4-2
j_call: TRBJ1-1
clone_size: many
cdr3_aa: CASSQDDKRAVDTEAFF
cdr3_nt: TGTGCCAGCAGCCAAGATGATAAGAGGGCGGTGGACACTGAAGCTTTCTTT

d_call: TRBD2
v_call: TRBV11-2
j_call: TRBJ2-1
clone_size: many
cdr3_aa: CASSSRLLTSGGEQFF
cdr3_nt: TGTGCCAGCAGCTCGCGTCTGCTGACTAGCGGGGGTGAGCAGTTCTTC

d_call: TRBD2
v_call: TRBV20-1
j_call: TRBJ2-5
clone_size: -
cdr3_aa: CSARGSGGRDQETQYF
cdr3_nt: TGCAGTGCTAGAGGCAGCGGGGGCCGTGACCAAGAGACCCAGTACTTC

d_call: -
v_call: TRBV15
j_call: TRBJ1-1
clone_size: medium-sized
cdr3_aa: CATSRDGGNTEAFF
cdr3_nt: TGTGCCACCAGCAGAGATGGGGGAAACACTGAAGCTTTCTTT

d_call: TRBD1
v_call: TRBV18
j_call: TRBJ2-7
clone_size: -
cdr3_aa: CASSPGTGGTLYEQYF
cdr3_nt: TGTGCCAGCTCACCAGGGACAGGGGGGACCCTCTACGAGCAGTACTTC

d_call: -
v_call: TRBV12-3/TRBV12-4
j_call: TRBJ2-3
clone_size: few
cdr3_aa: CASPPAAGDPPSTDTQYF
cdr3_nt: TGTGCCAGCCCTCCCGCGGCCGGGGACCCCCCGAGCACAGATACGCAGTATTTT

d_call: TRBD2
v_call: TRBV11-2
j_call: TRBJ2-5
clone_size: medium-sized
cdr3_aa: CASSLGLAGQETQYF
cdr3_nt: TGTGCCAGCAGCTTAGGACTAGCGGGGCAAGAGACCCAGTACTTC

d_call: -
v_call: TRBV27
j_call: TRBJ2-7
clone_size: few
cdr3_aa: CASSFGSLYEQYF
cdr3_nt: TGTGCCAGCAGTTTTGGAAGTTTATACGAGCAGTACTTC

d_call: -
v_call: TRBV30
j_call: TRBJ1-1
clone_size: many
cdr3_aa: CAWKQGKTEAFF
cdr3_nt: TGTGCCTGGAAGCAGGGGAAGACTGAAGCTTTCTTT

d_call: -
v_call: TRBV18
j_call: TRBJ1-6
clone_size: -
cdr3_aa: CASSPARADSPLHF
cdr3_nt: TGTGCCAGCTCACCAGCCAGGGCCGATTCACCCCTCCACTTT

d_call: -
v_call: TRBV4-1
j_call: TRBJ1-2
clone_size: -
cdr3_aa: CASSQDHGGRTKTYNYGYTF
cdr3_nt: TGCGCCAGCAGCCAAGATCATGGGGGCAGGACCAAGACGTATAACTATGGCTACACCTTC

d_call: -
v_call: TRBV5-1
j_call: TRBJ2-5
clone_size: -
cdr3_aa: CASSLVSTQETQYF
cdr3_nt: TGCGCCAGCAGCTTGGTTTCCACCCAAGAGACCCAGTACTTC

d_call: -
v_call: TRBV7-9
j_call: TRBJ2-7
clone_size: -
cdr3_aa: CASSLEGDLYEQYF
cdr3_nt: TGTGCCAGCAGCTTAGAAGGGGATTTGTACGAGCAGTACTTC

d_call: TRBD2
v_call: TRBV11-2
j_call: TRBJ2-1
clone_size: -
cdr3_aa: CASSFPASGVYNEQFF
cdr3_nt: TGTGCCAGCAGCTTTCCGGCTAGCGGGGTATACAATGAGCAGTTCTTC

d_call: TRBD1
v_call: TRBV10-3
j_call: TRBJ2-3
clone_size: -
cdr3_aa: CAIREGQGGTDTQYF
cdr3_nt: TGTGCCATCAGGGAGGGACAGGGGGGCACAGATACGCAGTATTTT

d_call: -
v_call: TRBV5-8
j_call: TRBJ2-1
clone_size: -
cdr3_aa: CASNPGKRIANEQFF
cdr3_nt: TGTGCCAGTAACCCGGGGAAGCGTATTGCGAATGAGCAGTTCTTC

d_call: -
v_call: TRBV6-1
j_call: TRBJ2-7
clone_size: -
cdr3_aa: CASSEAGRGTYEQYF
cdr3_nt: TGTGCCAGCAGTGAAGCGGGTCGGGGGACCTACGAGCAGTACTTC

d_call: TRBD1
v_call: TRBV4-1
j_call: TRBJ2-5
clone_size: many
cdr3_aa: CASSQDLRQGETQYF
cdr3_nt: TGCGCCAGCAGCCAAGATCTCCGACAGGGCGAGACCCAGTACTTC

d_call: -
v_call: TRBV6-2/TRBV6-3
j_call: TRBJ1-2
clone_size: medium-sized
cdr3_aa: CASKTGTPHFYTF
cdr3_nt: TGTGCCAGCAAAACCGGGACACCTCACTTTTACACCTTC

d_call: -
v_call: TRBV6-1
j_call: TRBJ1-4
clone_size: few
cdr3_aa: CASSEAGGKLFF
cdr3_nt: TGTGCCAGCAGTGAAGCAGGGGGGAAACTGTTTTTT

d_call: -
v_call: TRBV5-1
j_call: TRBJ2-3
clone_size: many
cdr3_aa: CASSLALQGYNTDTQYF
cdr3_nt: TGCGCCAGCAGCTTGGCACTACAGGGTTATAACACAGATACGCAGTATTTT

d_call: -
v_call: TRBV5-6
j_call: TRBJ2-7
clone_size: many
cdr3_aa: CASNDRLYEQYF
cdr3_nt: TGTGCCAGCAATGACAGGCTCTACGAGCAGTACTTC

d_call: TRBD1
v_call: TRBV3-1
j_call: TRBJ1-6
clone_size: -
cdr3_aa: CASSQAGQETTGALHF
cdr3_nt: TGTGCCAGCAGCCAAGCCGGACAGGAGACGACTGGGGCCCTCCACTTT

d_call: TRBD2
v_call: TRBV2
j_call: TRBJ2-3
clone_size: many
cdr3_aa: CASGPTSGGRNTQYF
cdr3_nt: TGTGCCAGCGGGCCCACTAGCGGGGGACGGAATACGCAGTATTTT

d_call: -
v_call: TRBV11-3
j_call: TRBJ1-2
clone_size: once
cdr3_aa: CASSSPGRGAGYGYTF
cdr3_nt: TGTGCCAGCAGCTCCCCGGGGAGGGGGGCAGGCTATGGCTACACCTTC

d_call: -
v_call: TRBV28
j_call: TRBJ2-1
clone_size: -
cdr3_aa: CATMGFWGAGEQFF
cdr3_nt: TGTGCCACTATGGGTTTTTGGGGCGCAGGTGAGCAGTTCTTC

d_call: TRBD2
v_call: TRBV11-2
j_call: TRBJ2-7
clone_size: -
cdr3_aa: CASSLGLAVDYEQYF
cdr3_nt: TGTGCCAGCAGCTTAGGACTAGCGGTGGATTACGAGCAGTACTTC

d_call: TRBD2
v_call: TRBV4-1
j_call: TRBJ2-1
clone_size: -
cdr3_aa: CASSQPRRGCFEQFF
cdr3_nt: TGCGCCAGCAGCCAACCAAGGCGGGGGTGTTTTGAGCAGTTCTTC